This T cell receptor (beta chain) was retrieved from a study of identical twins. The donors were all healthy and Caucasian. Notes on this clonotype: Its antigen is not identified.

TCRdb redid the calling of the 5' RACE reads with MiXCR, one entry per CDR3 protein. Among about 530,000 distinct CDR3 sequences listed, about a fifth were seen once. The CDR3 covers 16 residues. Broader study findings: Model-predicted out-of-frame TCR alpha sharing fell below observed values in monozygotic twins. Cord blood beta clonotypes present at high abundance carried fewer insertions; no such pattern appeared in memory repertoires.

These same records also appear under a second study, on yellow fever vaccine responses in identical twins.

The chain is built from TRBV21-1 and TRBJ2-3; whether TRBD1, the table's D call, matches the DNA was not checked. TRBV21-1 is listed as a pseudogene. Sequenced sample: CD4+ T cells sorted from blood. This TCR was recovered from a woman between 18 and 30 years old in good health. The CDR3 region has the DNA TGTGCCAGCAGCCGTTCGCCAGGCGCGAAGCTGGATACGCAGTATTTT. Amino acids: CASSRSPGAKLDTQYF.